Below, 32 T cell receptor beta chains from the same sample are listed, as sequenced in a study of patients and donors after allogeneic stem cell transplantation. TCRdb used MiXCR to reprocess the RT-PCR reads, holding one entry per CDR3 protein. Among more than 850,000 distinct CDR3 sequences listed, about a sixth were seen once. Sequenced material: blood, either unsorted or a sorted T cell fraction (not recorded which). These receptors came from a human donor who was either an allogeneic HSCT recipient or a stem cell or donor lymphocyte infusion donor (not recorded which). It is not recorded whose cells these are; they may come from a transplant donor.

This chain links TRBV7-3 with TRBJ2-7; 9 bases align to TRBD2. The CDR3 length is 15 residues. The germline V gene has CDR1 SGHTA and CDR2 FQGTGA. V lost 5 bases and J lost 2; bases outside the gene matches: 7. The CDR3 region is CASSPQASGAYEQYF. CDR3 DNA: TGTGCCAGCAGCCCGCAGGCTAGCGGGGCCTACGAGCAGTACTTC.

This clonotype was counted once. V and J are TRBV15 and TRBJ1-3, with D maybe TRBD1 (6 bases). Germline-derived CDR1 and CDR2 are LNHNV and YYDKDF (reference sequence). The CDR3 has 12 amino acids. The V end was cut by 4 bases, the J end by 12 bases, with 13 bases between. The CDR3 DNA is TGTGCCACCAGCACCAACAGGGAAGTCATATATTTT. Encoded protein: CATSTNREVIYF.

CDR3 nucleotide sequence: TGCGCCAGCCAAGCAGCGGGAGCCGGCACCGGGGAGCTGTTTTTT. As protein: CASQAAGAGTGELFF. The chain combines TRBV10-2 with TRBJ2-2; 8 nucleotides agree with TRBD2. The CDR3 runs to 15 residues. CDR1 and CDR2 (germline): WSHSY, SAAADI. The J segment lost 4 bases and the V segment lost 8 bases, leaving 9 bases of the junction unmatched.

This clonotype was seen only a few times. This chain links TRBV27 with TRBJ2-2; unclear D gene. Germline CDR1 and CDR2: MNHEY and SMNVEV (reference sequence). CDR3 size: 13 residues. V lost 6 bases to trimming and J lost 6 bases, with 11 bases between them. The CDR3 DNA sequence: TGTGCCAGCAGGGCGGTGGGTGCCGGGGAGCTGTTTTTT. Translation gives CASRAVGAGELFF.

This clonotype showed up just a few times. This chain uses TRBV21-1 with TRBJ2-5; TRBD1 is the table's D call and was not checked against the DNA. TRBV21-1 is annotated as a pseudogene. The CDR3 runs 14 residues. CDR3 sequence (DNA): TGTGCCAGCAGCTTCGGACAGCCCCGAGAGACCCAGTACTTC. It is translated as CASSFGQPRETQYF.

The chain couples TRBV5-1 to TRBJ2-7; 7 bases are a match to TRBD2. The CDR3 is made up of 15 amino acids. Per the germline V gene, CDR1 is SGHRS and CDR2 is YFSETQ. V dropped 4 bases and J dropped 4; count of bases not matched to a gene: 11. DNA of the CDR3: TGCGCCAGCAGCATCGGCGGGACTACCTTTTACGAGCAGTACTTC. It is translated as CASSIGGTTFYEQYF.

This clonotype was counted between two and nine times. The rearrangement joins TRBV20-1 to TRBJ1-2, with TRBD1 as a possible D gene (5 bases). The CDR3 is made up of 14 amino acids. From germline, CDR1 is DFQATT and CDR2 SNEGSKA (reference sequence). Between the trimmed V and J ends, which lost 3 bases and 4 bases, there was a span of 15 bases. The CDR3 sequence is CSARSPGESYGYTF. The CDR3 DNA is TGCAGTGCTAGGTCCCCGGGGGAGAGCTATGGCTACACCTTC.

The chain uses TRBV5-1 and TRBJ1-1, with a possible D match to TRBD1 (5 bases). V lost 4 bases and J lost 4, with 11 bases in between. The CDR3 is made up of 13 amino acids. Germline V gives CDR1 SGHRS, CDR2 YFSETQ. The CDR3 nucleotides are TGCGCCAGCAGCAAGGGACGAAGCACTGAAGCTTTCTTT. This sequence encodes CASSKGRSTEAFF.

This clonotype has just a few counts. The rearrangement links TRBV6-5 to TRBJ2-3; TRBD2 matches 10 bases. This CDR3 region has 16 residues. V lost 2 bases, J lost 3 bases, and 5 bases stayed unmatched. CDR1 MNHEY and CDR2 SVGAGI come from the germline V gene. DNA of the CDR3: TGTGCCAGCAGTTACGGCCCAGCGGGGGGGACAGATACGCAGTATTTT. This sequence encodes CASSYGPAGGTDTQYF.

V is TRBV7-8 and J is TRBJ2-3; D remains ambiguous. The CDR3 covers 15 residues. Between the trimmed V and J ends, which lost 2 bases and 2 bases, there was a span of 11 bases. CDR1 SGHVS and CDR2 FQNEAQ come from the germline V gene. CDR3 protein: CASSLIGSLTDTQYF. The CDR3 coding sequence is TGTGCCAGCAGCTTAATTGGGTCCCTCACAGATACGCAGTATTTT.

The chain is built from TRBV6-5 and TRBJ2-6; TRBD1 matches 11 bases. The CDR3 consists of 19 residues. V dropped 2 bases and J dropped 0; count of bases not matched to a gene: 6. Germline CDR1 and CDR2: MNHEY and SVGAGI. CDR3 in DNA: TGTGCCAGCAGTTACGAAGGGACAGGGGGAGCCTCTGGGGCCAACGTCCTGACTTTC. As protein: CASSYEGTGGASGANVLTF.

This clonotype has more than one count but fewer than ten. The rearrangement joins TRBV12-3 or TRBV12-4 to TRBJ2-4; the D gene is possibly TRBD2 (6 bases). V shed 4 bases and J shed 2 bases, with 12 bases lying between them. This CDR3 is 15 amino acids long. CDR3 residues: CASSWRGSPKNIQYF. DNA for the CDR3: TGTGCCAGCAGTTGGAGGGGTTCGCCCAAAAACATTCAGTACTTC.

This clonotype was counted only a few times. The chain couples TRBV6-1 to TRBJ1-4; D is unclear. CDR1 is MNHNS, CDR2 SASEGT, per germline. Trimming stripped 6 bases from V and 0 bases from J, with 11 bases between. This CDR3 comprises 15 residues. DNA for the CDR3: TGTGCCAGCAGACCTCGGCCCGCAACTAATGAAAAACTGTTTTTT. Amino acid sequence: CASRPRPATNEKLFF.

Here the CDR3 reads CSARDLGGPAGDTQYF. CDR3 sequence (DNA): TGCAGTGCTAGAGATCTAGGGGGGCCAGCTGGGGATACGCAGTATTTT. The chain employs TRBV20-1 and TRBJ2-3; D is perhaps TRBD1 or TRBD2 (6 bases each). The CDR3 runs 16 residues. V shed 0 bases and J shed 6 bases, with 19 bases lying between them. Germline-derived CDR1 and CDR2 are DFQATT and SNEGSKA (reference sequence).

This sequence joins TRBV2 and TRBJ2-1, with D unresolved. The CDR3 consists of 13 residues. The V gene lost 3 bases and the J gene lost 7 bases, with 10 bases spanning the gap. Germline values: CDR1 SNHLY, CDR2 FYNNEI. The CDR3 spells CASSEYRNNEQFF. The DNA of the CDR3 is TGTGCCAGCAGTGAGTACAGAAATAATGAGCAGTTCTTC.

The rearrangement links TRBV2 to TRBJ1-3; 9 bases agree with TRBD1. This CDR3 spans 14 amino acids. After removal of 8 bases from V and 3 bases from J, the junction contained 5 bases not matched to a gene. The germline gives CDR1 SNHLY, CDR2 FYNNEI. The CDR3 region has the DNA TGTGCCAGCGTATCGGGACAGGGTGGAAACACCATATATTTT. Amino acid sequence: CASVSGQGGNTIYF.

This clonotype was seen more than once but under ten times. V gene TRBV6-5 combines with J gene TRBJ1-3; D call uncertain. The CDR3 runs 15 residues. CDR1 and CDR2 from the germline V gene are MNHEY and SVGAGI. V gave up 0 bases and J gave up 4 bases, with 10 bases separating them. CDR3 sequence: CASSYSTSKGNTIYF. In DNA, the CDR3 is TGTGCCAGCAGTTACTCGACCAGCAAGGGAAACACCATATATTTT.

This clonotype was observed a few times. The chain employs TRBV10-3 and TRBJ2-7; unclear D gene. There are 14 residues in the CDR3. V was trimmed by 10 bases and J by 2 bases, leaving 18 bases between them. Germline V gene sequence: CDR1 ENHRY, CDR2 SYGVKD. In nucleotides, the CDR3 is TGTGCCACTACTGTGAGTTTGGACGCCTACGAGCAGTACTTC. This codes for CATTVSLDAYEQYF.

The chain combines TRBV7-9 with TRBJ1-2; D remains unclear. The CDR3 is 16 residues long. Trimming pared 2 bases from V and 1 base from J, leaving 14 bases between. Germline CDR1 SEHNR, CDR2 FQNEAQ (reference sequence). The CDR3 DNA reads TGTGCCAGCAGCTTATGGCAACCCCTAAATAACTATGGCTACACCTTC. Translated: CASSLWQPLNNYGYTF.

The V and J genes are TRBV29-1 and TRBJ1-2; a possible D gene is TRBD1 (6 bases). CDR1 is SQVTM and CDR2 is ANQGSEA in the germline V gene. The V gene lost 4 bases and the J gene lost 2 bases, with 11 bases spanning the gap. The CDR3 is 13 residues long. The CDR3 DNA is TGCAGCGTTGGGGGGCCCCCAAACTATGGCTACACCTTC. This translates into CSVGGPPNYGYTF.

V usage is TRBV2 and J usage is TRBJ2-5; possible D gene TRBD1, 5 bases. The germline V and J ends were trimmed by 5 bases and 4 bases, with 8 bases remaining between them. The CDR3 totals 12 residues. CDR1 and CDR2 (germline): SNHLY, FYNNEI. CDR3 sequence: CASSWTTETQYF. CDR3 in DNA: TGTGCCAGCAGTTGGACAACAGAGACCCAGTACTTC.

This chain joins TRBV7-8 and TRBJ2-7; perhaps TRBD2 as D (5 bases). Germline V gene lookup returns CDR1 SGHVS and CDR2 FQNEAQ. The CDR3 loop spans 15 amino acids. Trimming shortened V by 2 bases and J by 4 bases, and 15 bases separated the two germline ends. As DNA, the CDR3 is TGTGCCAGCAGCTTAAGGGCGAATAGCGCGTACGAGCAGTACTTC. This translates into CASSLRANSAYEQYF.

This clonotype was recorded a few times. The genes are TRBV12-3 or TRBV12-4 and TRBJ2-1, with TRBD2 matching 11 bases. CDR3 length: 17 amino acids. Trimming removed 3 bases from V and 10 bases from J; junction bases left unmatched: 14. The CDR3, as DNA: TGTGCCAGCAGTTTTGGAGCTAGCGGGGGGCCGCGTCAGGAGCAGTTCTTC. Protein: CASSFGASGGPRQEQFF.

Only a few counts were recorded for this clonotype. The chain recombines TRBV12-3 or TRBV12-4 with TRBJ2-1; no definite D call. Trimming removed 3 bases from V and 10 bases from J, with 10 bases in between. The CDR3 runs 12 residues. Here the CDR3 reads CASSFLSEEQFF. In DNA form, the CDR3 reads TGTGCCAGCAGTTTTCTTTCCGAAGAGCAGTTCTTC.

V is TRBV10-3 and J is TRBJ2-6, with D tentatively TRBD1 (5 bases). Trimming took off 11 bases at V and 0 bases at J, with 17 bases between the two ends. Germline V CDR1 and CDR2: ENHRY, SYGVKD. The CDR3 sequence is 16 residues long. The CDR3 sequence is CAVTDDLSSGANVLTF. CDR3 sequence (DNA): TGTGCCGTGACAGATGACCTCAGCTCTGGGGCCAACGTCCTGACTTTC.

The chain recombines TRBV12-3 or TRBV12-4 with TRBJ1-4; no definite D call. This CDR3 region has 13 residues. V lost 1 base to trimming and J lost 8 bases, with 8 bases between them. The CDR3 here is CASSLVGAEKLFF. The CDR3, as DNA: TGTGCCAGCAGTTTAGTGGGCGCCGAAAAACTGTTTTTT.

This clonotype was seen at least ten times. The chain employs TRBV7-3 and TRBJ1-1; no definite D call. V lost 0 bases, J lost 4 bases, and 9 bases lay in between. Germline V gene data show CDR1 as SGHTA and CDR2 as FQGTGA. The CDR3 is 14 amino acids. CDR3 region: CASSLTRSGTEAFF. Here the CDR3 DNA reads TGTGCCAGCAGCTTAACACGGAGTGGCACTGAAGCTTTCTTT.

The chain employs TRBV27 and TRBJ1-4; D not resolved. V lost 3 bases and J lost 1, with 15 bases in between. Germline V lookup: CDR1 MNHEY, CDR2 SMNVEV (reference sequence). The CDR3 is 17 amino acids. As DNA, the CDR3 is TGTGCCAGCAGTTTGGGCAGTTTCCAGCGAACTAATGAAAAACTGTTTTTT. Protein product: CASSLGSFQRTNEKLFF.

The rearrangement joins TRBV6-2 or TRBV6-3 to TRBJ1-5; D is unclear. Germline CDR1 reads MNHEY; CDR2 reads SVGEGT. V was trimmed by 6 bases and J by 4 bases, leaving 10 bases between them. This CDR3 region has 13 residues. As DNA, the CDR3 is TGTGCCAGCAGCCGAGCCAGGAATCAGCCCCAGCATTTT. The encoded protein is CASSRARNQPQHF.

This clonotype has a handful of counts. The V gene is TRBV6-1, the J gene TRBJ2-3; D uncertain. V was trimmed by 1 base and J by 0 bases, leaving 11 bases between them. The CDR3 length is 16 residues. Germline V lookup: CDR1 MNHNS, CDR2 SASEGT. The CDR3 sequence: CASSEVRGASTDTQYF. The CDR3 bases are TGTGCCAGCAGTGAAGTTAGAGGCGCCAGCACAGATACGCAGTATTTT.

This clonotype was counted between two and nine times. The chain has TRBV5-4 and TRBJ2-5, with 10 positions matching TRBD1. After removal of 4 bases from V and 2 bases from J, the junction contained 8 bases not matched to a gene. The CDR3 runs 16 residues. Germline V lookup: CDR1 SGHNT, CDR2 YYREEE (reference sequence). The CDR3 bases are TGTGCCAGCAGCCAGGACAGGGGGTGGCCGCAAGAGACCCAGTACTTC. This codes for CASSQDRGWPQETQYF.

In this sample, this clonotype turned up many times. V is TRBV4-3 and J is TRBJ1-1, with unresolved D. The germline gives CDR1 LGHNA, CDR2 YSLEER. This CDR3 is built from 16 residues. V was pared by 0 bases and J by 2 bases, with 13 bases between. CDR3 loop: CASSQEIGMGNTEAFF. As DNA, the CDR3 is TGCGCCAGCAGCCAAGAGATAGGGATGGGAAACACTGAAGCTTTCTTT.